There are a few counts of the clone carrying this T cell receptor beta chain. As yet, its antigen is unknown. The TCR beta library used iRepertoire HTBI primers with Arm-PCR amplification of CDR3. TCRdb ran MiXCR on the multiplex PCR reads and lists one entry per CDR3 protein. The table shows more than 350,000 distinct CDR3 sequences, with about 21% occurring only once. The sample is drawn from a study of regulatory T cells in long-lasting Graves disease. Study-wide findings and caveats: Favoring TRBV28, TRBJ1-2 and TRBJ2-5 was a feature seen in persistent disease. Lower TCR diversity characterized persistent Graves' patients relative to newly diagnosed patients. Since the sample size was small, accuracy may have been reduced.

Time point in this sample: persistent/refractory GD, antithyroid drugs over 5 years with positive TRAb. RNA extracted from PBMCs served as the sequencing template. Germline CDR1 reads KGHSH; CDR2 reads LQKENI. This CDR3 is 16 amino acids long. V lost 1 base, J lost 3 bases, and 7 bases stayed unmatched. The source is a female donor with Graves disease. The sample in question was peripheral blood mononuclear cells (PBMCs), obtained when the disease was refractory, from a patient treated with antithyroid drugs. The chain is built from TRBV18 and TRBJ2-7; 9 bases align to TRBD1. CDR3 in amino acids: CASSPLGQGTLYEQYF. The CDR3 DNA sequence: TGTGCCAGCTCACCACTTGGACAGGGGACCCTCTACGAGCAGTACTTC. Full variable domain (missing parts from reference TRBV18 and TRBJ2-7): NAGVMQNPRHLVRRRGQEARLRCSPMKGHSHVYWYRQLPEEGLKFMVYLQKENIIDESGMPKERFSAEFPKEGPSILRIQQVVRGDSAAYFCASSPLGQGTLYEQYFGPGTRLTVT.